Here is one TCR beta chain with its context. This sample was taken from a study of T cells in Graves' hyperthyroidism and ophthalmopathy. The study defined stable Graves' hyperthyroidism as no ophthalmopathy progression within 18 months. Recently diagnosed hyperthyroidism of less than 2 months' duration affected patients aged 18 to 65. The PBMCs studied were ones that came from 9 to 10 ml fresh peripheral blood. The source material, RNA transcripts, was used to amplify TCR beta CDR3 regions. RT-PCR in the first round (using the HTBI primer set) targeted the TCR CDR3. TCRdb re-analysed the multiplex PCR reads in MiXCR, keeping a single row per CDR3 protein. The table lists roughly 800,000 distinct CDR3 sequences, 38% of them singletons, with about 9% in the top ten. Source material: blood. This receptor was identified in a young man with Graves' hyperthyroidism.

The CDR3: CASPRRLMTPQHF. The CDR3 nucleotides are TGTGCCAGCCCCCGACGTCTCATGACGCCCCAGCATTTT. The V and J genes are TRBV6-6 and TRBJ1-5; no definite D call. Trimming stripped 8 bases from V and 9 bases from J, with 17 bases between. This CDR3 is 13 amino acids long. CDR1 is MNHNY, CDR2 SVGAGI, per germline (reference sequence).